Listed below are T cell receptor beta chains from one sample, sequenced in a study of shared clonotypes between healthy human individuals. Profiled with immunoSEQ multiplex PCR; TCRdb holds only in-frame clones, not every one. The table shows around 1.9 million clones, with about 93% occurring only once. The sample comprised naive CD8+ T cells from PBMCs. The receptor set was obtained from a young man in good health. Some clones in this sample may be carry-over from other donors' samples. The CDR3 runs from the conserved cysteine through the conserved F or W. Fields, in order: clone size, D gene, J gene, V gene, CDR3 DNA, CDR3 protein. The D gene is left open where the match is weak. Rows give clone size only sometimes, using once, few, many, or a class for an expanded clone.

clone size: NA; D gene: TRBD1; J gene: TRBJ1-1; V gene: TRBV10-3; CDR3 DNA: TGTGCCATCAGGGGGGACAGGGGAAACACTGAAGCTTTCTTT; CDR3 protein: CAIRGDRGNTEAFF
clone size: NA; D gene: TRBD1; J gene: TRBJ1-2; V gene: TRBV19; CDR3 DNA: TGTGCCAGTAGTGACAGGGGGCTCTCTGGCTACACCTTC; CDR3 protein: CASSDRGLSGYTF
clone size: once; D gene: NA; J gene: TRBJ1-1; V gene: TRBV7-9; CDR3 DNA: TGTGCCAGCAGCTTATGGTCAGAGAACACTGAAGCTTTCTTT; CDR3 protein: CASSLWSENTEAFF
clone size: once; D gene: NA; J gene: TRBJ1-2; V gene: TRBV29-1; CDR3 DNA: TGCAGCGTTGAAGAGGCCTTTAACGGCGGCTACACCTTC; CDR3 protein: CSVEEAFNGGYTF
clone size: few; D gene: NA; J gene: TRBJ1-5; V gene: TRBV27; CDR3 DNA: TGTGCCAGCAGTTATACAGGGATTCAGCCCCAGCATTTT; CDR3 protein: CASSYTGIQPQHF
clone size: NA; D gene: TRBD2; J gene: TRBJ2-7; V gene: TRBV9; CDR3 DNA: TGTGCCAGCAGCGCCGGGACTAGCATTTCCCCCTACGAGCAGTACTTC; CDR3 protein: CASSAGTSISPYEQYF
clone size: NA; D gene: NA; J gene: TRBJ1-4; V gene: TRBV5-4; CDR3 DNA: TGTGCCAGCAGCTTCCCGCAGGAGGAAGGGGAAAAACTGTTTTTT; CDR3 protein: CASSFPQEEGEKLFF
clone size: NA; D gene: NA; J gene: TRBJ2-1; V gene: TRBV11-2; CDR3 DNA: TGTGCCAGCAGCCCCGGGGCTACCAATGAGCAGTTCTTC; CDR3 protein: CASSPGATNEQFF
clone size: NA; D gene: NA; J gene: TRBJ1-3; V gene: TRBV9; CDR3 DNA: TGTGCCAGCAGCGTTACGAGCTCTGGAAACACCATATATTTT; CDR3 protein: CASSVTSSGNTIYF
clone size: NA; D gene: NA; J gene: TRBJ2-1; V gene: TRBV5-1; CDR3 DNA: TGCGCCAGCAGCTTCGGCGATGAGCAGTTCTTC; CDR3 protein: CASSFGDEQFF
clone size: NA; D gene: NA; J gene: TRBJ1-1; V gene: TRBV28; CDR3 DNA: TGTGCCAGCCAGGACCCTAGGAACACTGAAGCTTTCTTT; CDR3 protein: CASQDPRNTEAFF
clone size: NA; D gene: TRBD2; J gene: TRBJ2-2; V gene: TRBV19; CDR3 DNA: TGTGCCAGTAGTATCCGGACTAGCGGGAGTATGAGAACCGGGGAGCTGTTTTTT; CDR3 protein: CASSIRTSGSMRTGELFF
clone size: NA; D gene: NA; J gene: TRBJ2-1; V gene: TRBV6-5; CDR3 DNA: TGTGCCAGCAGTTCGGGGTGGGGAGCCTCCTACAATGAGCAGTTCTTC; CDR3 protein: CASSSGWGASYNEQFF
clone size: NA; D gene: NA; J gene: TRBJ2-7; V gene: TRBV6-5; CDR3 DNA: TGTGCCAGCAGAACGGATGCCTACGAGCAGTACTTC; CDR3 protein: CASRTDAYEQYF
clone size: NA; D gene: NA; J gene: TRBJ2-7; V gene: TRBV7-8; CDR3 DNA: TGTGCCAGCAGCTCCCCCGGGGGCGAGCAGTACTTC; CDR3 protein: CASSSPGGEQYF
clone size: once; D gene: NA; J gene: TRBJ1-2; V gene: TRBV19; CDR3 DNA: TGTGCCAGTAGCCTACTCCCCCCTAGGACGGACCCGACTAACTATGGCTACACCTTC; CDR3 protein: CASSLLPPRTDPTNYGYTF
clone size: NA; D gene: NA; J gene: TRBJ1-5; V gene: TRBV6-5; CDR3 DNA: TGTGCCAGCAGAGACAGGTATAGCAATCAGCCCCAGCATTTT; CDR3 protein: CASRDRYSNQPQHF
clone size: NA; D gene: NA; J gene: TRBJ2-2; V gene: TRBV11-2; CDR3 DNA: TGTGCCAGCGCCGAGGTCTTTAACACCGGGGAGCTGTTTTTT; CDR3 protein: CASAEVFNTGELFF
clone size: NA; D gene: NA; J gene: TRBJ2-1; V gene: TRBV10-2; CDR3 DNA: TGCGCCAGCATGAACCGGGACACCCCCAATGAGCAGTTCTTC; CDR3 protein: CASMNRDTPNEQFF
clone size: NA; D gene: TRBD2; J gene: TRBJ2-1; V gene: TRBV5-1; CDR3 DNA: TGCGCCAGCAGTCTGCGGGGGGGACTCTACAATGAGCAGTTCTTC; CDR3 protein: CASSLRGGLYNEQFF
clone size: once; D gene: NA; J gene: TRBJ1-1; V gene: TRBV29-1; CDR3 DNA: TGCAGCGTTGAGGGGGGGTTTGGCGGCACTGAAGCTTTCTTT; CDR3 protein: CSVEGGFGGTEAFF
clone size: NA; D gene: NA; J gene: TRBJ2-5; V gene: TRBV28; CDR3 DNA: TGTGCCAGCAGTTTTACGGATCTCCAAGAGACCCAGTACTTC; CDR3 protein: CASSFTDLQETQYF
clone size: NA; D gene: TRBD2; J gene: TRBJ2-2; V gene: TRBV19; CDR3 DNA: TGTGCCAGCCAAACCCTCGCCGGTCTAGCGGGATTTAAGGGGAGCGGGGAGCTGTTTTTT; CDR3 protein: CASQTLAGLAGFKGSGELFF
clone size: NA; D gene: TRBD1; J gene: TRBJ2-3; V gene: TRBV27; CDR3 DNA: TGTGCCAGCACACCAGGACAGGGTGAAACAGATACGCAGTATTTT; CDR3 protein: CASTPGQGETDTQYF
clone size: NA; D gene: NA; J gene: TRBJ2-7; V gene: TRBV27; CDR3 DNA: TGTGCCAGCATGAGGAGGCAGGGGCCCCTCTACGAGCAGTACTTC; CDR3 protein: CASMRRQGPLYEQYF
clone size: NA; D gene: NA; J gene: TRBJ2-1; V gene: TRBV28; CDR3 DNA: TGTGCCAGCAGTTTAAATCTGGCGGAACCGACTGGCCATGAGCAGTTCTTC; CDR3 protein: CASSLNLAEPTGHEQFF
clone size: NA; D gene: NA; J gene: TRBJ1-4; V gene: TRBV6-5; CDR3 DNA: TGTGCCAGCAGTTTCTTGGTGCGGGGCCTTAATGAAAAACTGTTTTTT; CDR3 protein: CASSFLVRGLNEKLFF